These 32 T cell receptor beta chains share one sample of origin, sequenced in a study of blood T cell repertoires in COVID-19. Method: immunoSEQ multiplex PCR; TCRdb's copy keeps in-frame clones and lacks some. The sample contains roughly 69,000 clones, 90% of which appear only once. The material sequenced was peripheral blood. Every receptor here comes from a man in his fifties with acute or convalescent COVID-19.

The V gene is TRBV11-2, the J gene TRBJ2-5, with 9 bases that match TRBD2. V was pared by 1 base and J by 3 bases, with 3 bases of the junction left unmatched. CDR1 and CDR2 from the germline V gene are SGHAT and FQNNGV. This CDR3 comprises 15 residues. CDR3 coding DNA: TGTGCCAGCAGCTTAGCTCCTAGCGGGGAAGAGACCCAGTACTTC. Translating it yields CASSLAPSGEETQYF.

This clone was seen a few times. The chain has TRBV7-2 and TRBJ1-5; the D is unclear. The CDR3 has 17 amino acids. Trimming removed 5 bases at V and 1 base at J, with 18 bases between. CDR1 and CDR2 (germline): SGHTA, FQGNSA. In DNA form, the CDR3 reads TGTGCCAGCAGCCCCCGACACGGGGAGGGAAGCAATCAGCCCCAGCATTTT. As protein: CASSPRHGEGSNQPQHF.

The rearrangement links TRBV5-4 to TRBJ2-1; 14 nucleotides match TRBD2. The V gene's germline CDR1 is SGHNT and CDR2 YYREEE (reference sequence). Trimming at V came to 0 bases and at J to 9 bases, leaving 5 bases not matched to a gene. This CDR3 region has 16 residues. CDR3 nucleotide sequence: TGTGCCAGCAGCTTGGCCGGGACTAGCGGGAGAATTGAGCAGTTCTTC. It codes for CASSLAGTSGRIEQFF.

The chain is built from TRBV19 and TRBJ2-1; TRBD2 matches at 12 bases. Germline V gene data show CDR1 as LNHDA and CDR2 as SQIVND (reference sequence). Losses at the gene ends were 5 bases for V and 10 bases for J; bases not matched to a gene: 3. The CDR3 runs to 13 residues. CDR3: CASSSSGRGEQFF. The CDR3 nucleotides are TGTGCCAGTAGTTCTAGCGGGAGGGGAGAGCAGTTCTTC.

J is TRBJ1-4 and V is TRBV2, with TRBD1 matching over 8 bases. Germline CDR1 and CDR2: SNHLY and FYNNEI. CDR3 length: 18 residues. V shed 6 bases, J shed 0 bases, and the junction held 12 bases outside the gene matches. Written as DNA, the CDR3 is TGTGCCAGCAGATTCGACAGGGGAGGACCTTCAACTAATGAAAAACTGTTTTTT. Translation: CASRFDRGGPSTNEKLFF.

The chain employs TRBV6-6 and TRBJ2-7, with 10 bases identical to TRBD2. The V and J ends lost 0 bases and 4 bases, in that order; junction bases with no gene match: 3. CDR3 size: 15 residues. Germline loops: CDR1 MNHNY, CDR2 SVGAGI (reference sequence). CDR3 sequence reads: CASSYSSSGGYEQYF. In DNA, the CDR3 is TGTGCCAGCAGTTACTCATCTAGCGGGGGTTACGAGCAGTACTTC.

The J gene is TRBJ2-5, the V gene TRBV9; perhaps TRBD2 as D (5 bases). V was clipped by 1 base and J by 1 base, with 11 bases between them. The CDR3 extends over 15 amino acids. Per germline, CDR1 SGDLS and CDR2 YYNGEE. The CDR3 coding sequence is TGTGCCAGCAGCGTAACCCTCGGAGGCCAAGAGACCCAGTACTTC. Translated, it gives CASSVTLGGQETQYF.

The rearrangement uses TRBV28 and TRBJ2-7, with no clear D. CDR3 length equals 12 residues. V lost 6 bases and J lost 3, with 9 bases in between. Per germline, CDR1 MDHEN and CDR2 SYDVKM. CDR3 in amino acids: CASRSPGYEQYF. Written as DNA, the CDR3 is TGTGCCAGCAGATCCCCGGGCTACGAGCAGTACTTC.

V is TRBV24-1 and J is TRBJ2-5; the match to TRBD1 covers 9 bases. The ends lost 1 base at V and 5 bases at J; junction bases unmatched: 10. The CDR3 has 17 amino acids. The germline V gene has CDR1 KGHDR and CDR2 SFDVKD. CDR3 protein: CATSDFGTGLSWETQYF. The CDR3 bases are TGTGCCACCAGTGATTTTGGGACAGGGCTATCGTGGGAGACCCAGTACTTC.

The genes are TRBV16 and TRBJ2-5, with no clear D. Germline lookup yields CDR1 KGHSY and CDR2 FQNENV. V lost 4 bases and J lost 5, with 5 bases in between. This CDR3 spans 11 amino acids. CDR3 DNA sequence: TGTGCCAGCAGCCTCGCGGAGACCCAGTACTTC. Protein sequence: CASSLAETQYF.

V and J are TRBV5-1 and TRBJ2-5; weak D call: TRBD1 (6 bases). Germline assignment: CDR1 SGHRS and CDR2 YFSETQ. The CDR3 spans 13 residues. Between the trimmed V and J ends, which lost 10 bases and 3 bases, there was a span of 16 bases. CDR3 coding DNA: TGCGCCTCCCGGCGAGGGGGTGAAGAGACCCAGTACTTC. Protein sequence: CASRRGGEETQYF.

This rearrangement joins TRBV2 to TRBJ2-4; 9 bases agree with TRBD2. Germline V gene lookup returns CDR1 SNHLY and CDR2 FYNNEI. V was pared by 1 base and J by 0 bases, with 4 bases of the junction left unmatched. The CDR3 runs 17 residues. The CDR3 sequence: CASSEGGGRGAKNIQYF. In DNA, the CDR3 is TGTGCCAGCAGTGAAGGGGGCGGGAGGGGAGCCAAAAACATTCAGTACTTC.

The V gene is TRBV6-5, the J gene TRBJ2-5; 9 bases align to TRBD2. The junction had 6 bases not matched to a gene; V was cut back by 6 bases and J by 1 base. The CDR3 has 15 amino acids. From germline, CDR1 is MNHEY and CDR2 SVGAGI. The CDR3 sequence: CASRTSGGPQETQYF. The CDR3 bases are TGTGCCAGCAGGACTAGCGGAGGCCCCCAAGAGACCCAGTACTTC.

This clone was counted between two and nine times. The chain is built from TRBV19 and TRBJ1-5, with D unresolved. V was cut by 6 bases and J by 0 bases, with 12 bases left in between. The CDR3 loop spans 15 amino acids. From germline, CDR1 is LNHDA and CDR2 SQIVND (reference sequence). This CDR3 reads CASRPDGNSNQPQHF. CDR3 nucleotide sequence: TGTGCCAGTAGGCCGGACGGGAATAGCAATCAGCCCCAGCATTTT.

The V gene is TRBV6-1, the J gene TRBJ2-3, with 14 bases lining up with TRBD2. This CDR3 comprises 16 residues. CDR1 is MNHNS, CDR2 SASEGT, per germline. J lost 3 bases, V lost 4 bases, and 3 bases had no gene match. The CDR3 loop is CASSARTSGRTDTQYF. DNA for the CDR3: TGTGCCAGCAGTGCCCGGACTAGCGGGAGGACAGATACGCAGTATTTT.

The chain is built from TRBV29-1 and TRBJ2-7; D perhaps matches TRBD1 (6 bases). V lost 4 bases and J 5 bases, leaving 12 bases between the germline ends. Germline V lookup: CDR1 SQVTM, CDR2 ANQGSEA. The CDR3 totals 12 residues. The CDR3 sequence is CSVVRGFNEQYF. CDR3 sequence (DNA): TGCAGCGTTGTAAGGGGGTTCAACGAGCAGTACTTC.

V is TRBV20-1 and J is TRBJ2-7; TRBD2 matches 7 bases. Germline V CDR1 and CDR2: DFQATT, SNEGSKA (reference sequence). This CDR3 region has 14 residues. The V gene end was trimmed by 3 bases and the J gene end by 4 bases; junction bases not matched to a gene: 9. CDR3 coding DNA: TGCAGTGCTAGTCTACCTAGCGGATATTACGAGCAGTACTTC. Amino acid sequence: CSASLPSGYYEQYF.

J is TRBJ1-4 and V is TRBV29-1, with 12 positions matching TRBD1. Germline-derived CDR1 and CDR2 are SQVTM and ANQGSEA. Trimming at V came to 5 bases and at J to 5 bases, leaving 6 bases not matched to a gene. The CDR3 totals 15 residues. In nucleotides, the CDR3 is TGCAGCGTTCGGGACAGGGGGCGCGGAAATGAAAAACTGTTTTTT. This gives the protein CSVRDRGRGNEKLFF.

The genes are TRBV7-6 and TRBJ2-5, with D maybe TRBD2 (6 bases). Germline CDR1 reads SGHVS; CDR2 reads FNYEAQ. Deletions cut 2 bases from V and 7 bases from J, with 11 bases between. There are 13 residues in the CDR3. The CDR3, as DNA: TGTGCCAGCAGCTTAAATCGAGCGGGGACCCAGTACTTC. Translating it yields CASSLNRAGTQYF. Drawing the rest from reference TRBV7-6 and TRBJ2-5, the complete variable domain is GAGVSQSPRYKVTKRGQDVALRCDPISGHVSLYWYRQALGQGPEFLTYFNYEAQQDKSGLPNDRFSAERPEGSISTLTIQRTEQRDSAMYRCASSLNRAGTQYFGPGTRLLVL.

This clone was recorded once. CDR3 coding DNA: TGCGCCAGCAGCCAAGATGAGGGAGGCAATCAGCCCCAGCATTTT. Translating it yields CASSQDEGGNQPQHF. The V gene is TRBV4-1, the J gene TRBJ1-5, with D hard to call. The CDR3 loop spans 15 amino acids. V was shortened by 0 bases and J by 2 bases, with 8 bases between the two germline ends. Looked up from germline, CDR1 is MGHRA and CDR2 is YSYEKL.

The chain links TRBV4-1 to TRBJ2-2, with 9 nucleotides matching TRBD1. The CDR3 spans 15 residues. CDR1 is MGHRA, CDR2 YSYEKL, per germline. J lost 3 bases, V lost 5 bases, and 4 bases had no gene match. CDR3 amino acids: CASSVRDRDTGELFF. The CDR3 bases are TGCGCCAGCAGCGTCCGGGACAGGGACACCGGGGAGCTGTTTTTT.

The chain links TRBV14 to TRBJ2-3, with D possibly being TRBD1 (5 bases). The germline CDR1 and CDR2 sequences are SGHDN and FVKESK. The CDR3 has 14 amino acids. Trimming took 0 bases from V and 6 from J, leaving 10 bases between them. The CDR3 coding sequence is TGTGCCAGCAGCCAAGAAAGGGGATGGGATACGCAGTATTTT. This gives the protein CASSQERGWDTQYF.

The chain combines TRBV27 with TRBJ2-2, with TRBD2 identical over 10 bases. The CDR3 totals 17 residues. Germline V gene data show CDR1 as MNHEY and CDR2 as SMNVEV (reference sequence). J gave up 3 bases and V 5 bases, and 9 bases lay outside the gene matches. The CDR3 region has the DNA TGTGCCAGCAGTCTAGCGGGAGTTCATCTGGACACCGGGGAGCTGTTTTTT. Translation: CASSLAGVHLDTGELFF.

This clone was counted once. The rearrangement joins TRBV30 to TRBJ1-5, with TRBD1 matching over 10 bases. This CDR3 comprises 15 residues. CDR1 and CDR2 (germline): GTSNPN, SVGIG (reference sequence). V was clipped by 3 bases and J by 2 bases; unmatched bases: 4. CDR3 amino acids: CAWSAGQGGNQPQHF. The CDR3 DNA sequence: TGTGCCTGGAGCGCCGGACAGGGGGGCAATCAGCCCCAGCATTTT.

The rearrangement links TRBV7-9 to TRBJ1-1; D is unresolved. Germline V gene lookup returns CDR1 SEHNR and CDR2 FQNEAQ (reference sequence). Trimming left V 5 bases short and J 0 bases short, with 7 bases between. The length of the CDR3 is 13 residues. CDR3 sequence reads: CASSPKLNTEAFF. The DNA of the CDR3 is TGTGCCAGCAGCCCAAAATTGAACACTGAAGCTTTCTTT.

The V and J genes are TRBV6-6 and TRBJ2-5; D may be TRBD2 (6 bases). V lost 6 bases, J lost 5 bases, and 16 bases lay in between. The CDR3 contains 14 residues. CDR1 and CDR2 from the germline V gene are MNHNY and SVGAGI (reference sequence). The CDR3 DNA sequence: TGTGCCAGCAGCTTCGGGAGTCCAGGGGAGACCCAGTACTTC. This encodes CASSFGSPGETQYF.

The chain is built from TRBV7-6 and TRBJ1-4; 8 bases match TRBD1. Germline CDR1 and CDR2: SGHVS and FNYEAQ. There are 15 residues in the CDR3. V lost 1 base, J lost 4 bases, and 2 bases stayed unmatched. CDR3 loop: CASSLVTGDNEKLFF. In nucleotides, the CDR3 is TGTGCCAGCAGCTTAGTGACAGGGGATAATGAAAAACTGTTTTTT.

The V gene is TRBV4-3, the J gene TRBJ2-5, with D tentatively TRBD1 (5 bases). The V and J ends lost 0 bases and 2 bases respectively, with 10 bases between them. Looked up from germline, CDR1 is LGHNA and CDR2 is YSLEER. The length of the CDR3 is 15 residues. The CDR3 nucleotides read TGCGCCAGCAGCCAAGATGTGGGGCAGCAAGAGACCCAGTACTTC. Residues: CASSQDVGQQETQYF.

V and J are TRBV6-4 and TRBJ2-7; 10 nucleotides line up with TRBD1. The germline V gene has CDR1 MRHNA and CDR2 SNTAGT. The ends lost 2 bases at V and 5 bases at J; junction bases unmatched: 3. The CDR3 totals 14 residues. CDR3 coding DNA: TGTGCCAGCAGTGACCGGACAGGGGGAAACGAGCAGTACTTC. Translation: CASSDRTGGNEQYF.

This chain uses TRBV9 with TRBJ2-1; 8 bases match TRBD2. The length of the CDR3 is 16 residues. Germline V gene lookup returns CDR1 SGDLS and CDR2 YYNGEE. V shed 4 bases, J shed 4 bases, and the junction held 10 bases outside the gene matches. In DNA form, the CDR3 reads TGTGCCAGCAGCTCAAGCAGGCCTAGCGGGTACAATGAGCAGTTCTTC. Its translation is CASSSSRPSGYNEQFF.

Points on this clone: One junction end disagrees with the germline gene, perhaps due to a read error. The gene calls are TRBV4-1 and TRBJ1-2; the match to TRBD1 covers 12 bases. The CDR3 consists of 13 residues. The germline V gene encodes CDR1 MGHRA and CDR2 YSYEKL. The chain's CDR3 is CASSPPGGQGADF. The DNA of the CDR3 is TGCGCCAGCAGCCCCCCTGGGGGACAGGGGGCAGACTTC.

The V and J genes are TRBV30 and TRBJ1-1, with D hard to call. The germline CDR1 and CDR2 sequences are GTSNPN and SVGIG (reference sequence). The CDR3 is 13 residues long. V was clipped by 7 bases and J by 1 base, with 13 bases between them. The CDR3 here is CALIEEANTEAFF. Written as DNA, the CDR3 is TGTGCCTTGATCGAGGAGGCGAACACTGAAGCTTTCTTT.